These 2 T cell receptor beta chains came from one sample sequenced in a study of cytomegalovirus exposure and HLA in healthy donors. It was with 60 Vbeta and 13 Jbeta primers that the PCR ran. Sequenced by immunoSEQ multiplex PCR; TCRdb stores in-frame clones only, minus some. This sample carries around 150,000 clones, around 86% of them seen once, and the ten largest clones take roughly 1.9%. Sample: PBMCs. These receptors all come from a human donor in good health.

This CDR3 is CASSPSKLSGNTIYF. CDR3 DNA sequence: TGTGCCAGCAGTCCCTCGAAACTCTCTGGAAACACCATATATTTT. The chain couples TRBV27 to TRBJ1-3; no firm D call. The V end lost 5 bases, the J end lost 0 bases, and 11 bases lay between the germline ends. The germline CDR1 and CDR2 sequences are MNHEY and SMNVEV (reference sequence). This CDR3 has 15 residues.

The chain uses TRBV5-6 and TRBJ2-7, with 11 bases matching TRBD2. Germline CDR1 and CDR2: SGHDT and YYEEEE. V lost 7 bases, J lost 5 bases, and 8 bases stayed unmatched. This CDR3 region has 14 residues. Here the CDR3 DNA reads TGTGCCAGCGACTTAGCGGGGGGGCCCCACGAGCAGTACTTC. Protein: CASDLAGGPHEQYF.